These 2 T cell receptor beta chains share one sample of origin, sequenced in a study of T cells in Graves' hyperthyroidism and ophthalmopathy. Amplification targeted TCR beta CDR3 regions from RNA transcripts. HTBI primers were employed in a first-round RT-PCR of the TCR CDR3. TCRdb re-analysed the multiplex PCR reads in MiXCR, keeping a single row per CDR3 protein. Among some 300,000 distinct CDR3 sequences listed, about an eighth were seen once. Sequencing was performed on blood. These TCRs come from a woman aged 25 to 45 with Graves' hyperthyroidism that later progressed to Graves' ophthalmopathy.

This clonotype was recorded many times. CDR3 nucleotides: TGTGCCAGCAGCTTAAGACTAGTAACAGATACGCAGTATTTT. Protein sequence: CASSLRLVTDTQYF. This chain connects TRBV7-2 to TRBJ2-3; D might be TRBD2 (6 bases). CDR1 and CDR2 (germline): SGHTA, FQGNSA. Trimming stripped 2 bases from V and 3 bases from J, with 9 bases between. The CDR3 sequence is 14 residues long. Supplemented by reference TRBV7-2 and TRBJ2-3, the full variable domain reads GAGVSQSPSNKVTEKGKDVELRCDPISGHTALYWYRQSLGQGLEFLIYFQGNSAPDKSGLPSDRFSAERTGGSVSTLTIQRTQQEDSAVYLCASSLRLVTDTQYFGPGTRLTVL.

This clonotype showed up many times. The J gene is TRBJ2-3, the V gene TRBV4-3; 7 bases match TRBD1. Germline loops: CDR1 LGHNA, CDR2 YSLEER. This CDR3 spans 15 amino acids. Trimming at V came to 0 bases and at J to 3 bases, leaving 3 bases not matched to a gene. The CDR3 protein is CASSQETGKTDTQYF. CDR3 in DNA: TGCGCCAGCAGCCAAGAGACAGGGAAGACAGATACGCAGTATTTT.